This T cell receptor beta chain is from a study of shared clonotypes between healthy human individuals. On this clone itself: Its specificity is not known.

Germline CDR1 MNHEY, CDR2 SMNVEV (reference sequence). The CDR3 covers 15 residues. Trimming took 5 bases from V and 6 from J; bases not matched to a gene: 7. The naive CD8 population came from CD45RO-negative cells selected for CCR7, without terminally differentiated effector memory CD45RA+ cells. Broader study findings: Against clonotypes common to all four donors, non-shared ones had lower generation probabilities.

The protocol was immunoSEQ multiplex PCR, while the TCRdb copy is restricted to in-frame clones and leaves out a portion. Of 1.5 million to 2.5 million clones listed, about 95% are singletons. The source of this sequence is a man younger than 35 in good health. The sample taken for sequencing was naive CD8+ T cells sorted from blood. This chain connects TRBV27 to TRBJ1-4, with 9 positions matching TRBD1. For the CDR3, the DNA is TGTGCCAGCAGTCCAGACAGGGGGGACTATGAAAAACTGTTTTTT. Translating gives CASSPDRGDYEKLFF.